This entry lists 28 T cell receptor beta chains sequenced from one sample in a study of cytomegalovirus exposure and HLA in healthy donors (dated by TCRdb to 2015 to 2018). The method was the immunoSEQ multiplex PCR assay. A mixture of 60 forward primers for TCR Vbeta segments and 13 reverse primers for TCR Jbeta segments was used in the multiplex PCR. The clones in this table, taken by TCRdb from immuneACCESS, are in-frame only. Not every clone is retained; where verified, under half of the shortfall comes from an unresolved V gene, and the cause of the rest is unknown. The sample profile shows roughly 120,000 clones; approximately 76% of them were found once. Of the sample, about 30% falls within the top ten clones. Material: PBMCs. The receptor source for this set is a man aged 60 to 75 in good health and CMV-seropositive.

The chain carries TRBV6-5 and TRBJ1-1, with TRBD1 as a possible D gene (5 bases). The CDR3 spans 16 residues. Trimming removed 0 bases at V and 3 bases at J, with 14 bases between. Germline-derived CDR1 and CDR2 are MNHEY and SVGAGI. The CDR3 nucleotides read TGTGCCAGCAGTTACTCGATTGGAGGAGGGGACACTGAAGCTTTCTTT. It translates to CASSYSIGGGDTEAFF.

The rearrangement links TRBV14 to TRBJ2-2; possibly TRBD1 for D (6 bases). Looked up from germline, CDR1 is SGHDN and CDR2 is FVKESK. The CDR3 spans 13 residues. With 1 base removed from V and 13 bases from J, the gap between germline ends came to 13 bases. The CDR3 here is CASSQVRGHGLFF. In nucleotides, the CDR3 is TGTGCCAGCAGCCAAGTTCGGGGACATGGGCTGTTTTTT.

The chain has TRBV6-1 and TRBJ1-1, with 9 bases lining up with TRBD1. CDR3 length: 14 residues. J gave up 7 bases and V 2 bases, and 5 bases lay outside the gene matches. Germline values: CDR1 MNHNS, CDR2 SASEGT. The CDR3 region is CASSERQGGSEAFF. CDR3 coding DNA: TGTGCCAGCAGTGAAAGACAGGGGGGCAGTGAAGCTTTCTTT.

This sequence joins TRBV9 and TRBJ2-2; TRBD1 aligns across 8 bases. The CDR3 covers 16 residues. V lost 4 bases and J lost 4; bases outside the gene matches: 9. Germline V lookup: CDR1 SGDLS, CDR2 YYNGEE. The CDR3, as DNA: TGTGCCAGCAGCCCCAAGACAGGGGCTGTCACCGGGGAGCTGTTTTTT. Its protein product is CASSPKTGAVTGELFF. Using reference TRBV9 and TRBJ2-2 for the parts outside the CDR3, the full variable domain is DSGVTQTPKHLITATGQRVTLRCSPRSGDLSVYWYQQSLDQGLQFLIQYYNGEERAKGNILERFSAQQFPDLHSELNLSSLELGDSALYFCASSPKTGAVTGELFFGEGSRLTVL.

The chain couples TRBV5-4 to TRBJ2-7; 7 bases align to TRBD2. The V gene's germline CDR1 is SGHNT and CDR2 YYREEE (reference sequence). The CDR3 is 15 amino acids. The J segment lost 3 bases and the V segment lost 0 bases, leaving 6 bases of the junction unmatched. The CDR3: CASSLGLTGGYEQYF. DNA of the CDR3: TGTGCCAGCAGCTTGGGACTAACGGGGGGCTACGAGCAGTACTTC.

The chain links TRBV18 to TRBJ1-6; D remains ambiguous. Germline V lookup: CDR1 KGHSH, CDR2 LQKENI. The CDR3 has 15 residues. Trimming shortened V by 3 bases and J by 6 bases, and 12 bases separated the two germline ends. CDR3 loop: CASSPEQSPNSPLHF. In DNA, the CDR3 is TGTGCCAGCTCACCTGAACAGAGCCCTAATTCACCCCTCCACTTT.

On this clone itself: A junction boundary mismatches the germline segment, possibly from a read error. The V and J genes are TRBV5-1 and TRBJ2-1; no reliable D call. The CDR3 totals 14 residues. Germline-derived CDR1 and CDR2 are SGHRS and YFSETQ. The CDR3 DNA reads TGCGCCGGCAGCTTGGCGACCGGGTTGGGTGAGCAGTTCTTC. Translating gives CAGSLATGLGEQFF.

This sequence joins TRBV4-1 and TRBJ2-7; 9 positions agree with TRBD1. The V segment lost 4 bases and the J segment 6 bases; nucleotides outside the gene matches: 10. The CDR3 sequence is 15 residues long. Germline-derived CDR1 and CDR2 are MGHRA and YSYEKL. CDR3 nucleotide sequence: TGCGCCAGCAGCCTATGGGGTCAGACAGGGGGCGAGCAGTACTTC. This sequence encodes CASSLWGQTGGEQYF.

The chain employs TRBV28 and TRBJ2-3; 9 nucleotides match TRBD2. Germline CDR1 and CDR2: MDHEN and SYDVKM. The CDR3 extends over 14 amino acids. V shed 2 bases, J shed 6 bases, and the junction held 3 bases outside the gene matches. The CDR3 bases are TGTGCCAGCAGTTTAAATAGCGGGGGCGATACGCAGTATTTT. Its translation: CASSLNSGGDTQYF.

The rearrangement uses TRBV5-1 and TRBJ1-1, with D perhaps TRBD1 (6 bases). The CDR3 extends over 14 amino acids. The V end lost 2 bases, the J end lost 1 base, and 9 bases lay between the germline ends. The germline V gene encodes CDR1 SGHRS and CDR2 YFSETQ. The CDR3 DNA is TGCGCCAGCAGCTTCCCGGGACAGAACACTGAAGCTTTCTTT. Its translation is CASSFPGQNTEAFF.

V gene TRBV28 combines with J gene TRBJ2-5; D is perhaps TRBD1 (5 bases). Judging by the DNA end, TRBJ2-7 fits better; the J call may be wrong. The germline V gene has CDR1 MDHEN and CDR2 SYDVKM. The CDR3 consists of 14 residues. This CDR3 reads CASSLPIRVHEQYF. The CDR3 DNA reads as TGTGCCAGCAGTTTACCGATCAGGGTCCACGAGCAGTACTTC.

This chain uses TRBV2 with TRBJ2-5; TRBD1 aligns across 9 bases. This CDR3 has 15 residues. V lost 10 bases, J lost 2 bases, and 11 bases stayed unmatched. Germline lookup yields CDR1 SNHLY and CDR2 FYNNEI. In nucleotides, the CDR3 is TGTGCCACCCAACGCTGGACAGGGGCTCAAGAGACCCAGTACTTC. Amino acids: CATQRWTGAQETQYF.

CDR3 loop: CASSLSGQQGIVVRGYTF. In DNA form, the CDR3 reads TGTGCCAGCAGTTTATCTGGGCAACAGGGGATTGTTGTAAGGGGCTACACCTTC. The V call is TRBV27, the J call TRBJ1-2; 7 bases are a match to TRBD1. Germline CDR1 is MNHEY and CDR2 is SMNVEV (reference sequence). After removal of 0 bases from V and 8 bases from J, the junction contained 18 bases not matched to a gene. There are 18 residues in the CDR3.

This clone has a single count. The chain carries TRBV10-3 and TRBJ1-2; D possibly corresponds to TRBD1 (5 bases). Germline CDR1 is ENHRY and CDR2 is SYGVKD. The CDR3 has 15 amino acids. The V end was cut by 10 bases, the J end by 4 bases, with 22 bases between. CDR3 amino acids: CATGVGVMDLYGYTF. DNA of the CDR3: TGTGCCACGGGGGTGGGGGTTATGGACCTCTATGGCTACACCTTC.

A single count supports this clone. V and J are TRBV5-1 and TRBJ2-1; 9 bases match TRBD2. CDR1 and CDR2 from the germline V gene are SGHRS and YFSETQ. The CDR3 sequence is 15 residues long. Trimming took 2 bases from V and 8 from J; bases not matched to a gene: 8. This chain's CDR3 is CASSFLRGGRDEQFF. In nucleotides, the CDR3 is TGCGCCAGCAGCTTCCTGCGGGGGGGCCGCGATGAGCAGTTCTTC.

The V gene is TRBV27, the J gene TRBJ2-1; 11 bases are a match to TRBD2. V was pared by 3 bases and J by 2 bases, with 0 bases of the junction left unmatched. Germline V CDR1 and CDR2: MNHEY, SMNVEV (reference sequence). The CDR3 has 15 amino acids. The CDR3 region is CASSFSGRAYNEQFF. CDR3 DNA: TGTGCCAGCAGTTTTAGCGGGAGGGCCTACAATGAGCAGTTCTTC.

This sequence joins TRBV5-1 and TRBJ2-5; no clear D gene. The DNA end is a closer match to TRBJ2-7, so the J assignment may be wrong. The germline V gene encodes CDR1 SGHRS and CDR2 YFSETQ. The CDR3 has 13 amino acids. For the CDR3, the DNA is TGCGCCACCTCCCTGGGCCCGGCCTACGAGCAGTACTTC. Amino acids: CATSLGPAYEQYF.

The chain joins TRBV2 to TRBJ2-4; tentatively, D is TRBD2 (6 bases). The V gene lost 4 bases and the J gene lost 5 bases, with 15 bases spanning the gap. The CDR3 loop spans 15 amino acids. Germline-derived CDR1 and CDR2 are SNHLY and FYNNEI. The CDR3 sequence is CASSVGRQVENIQYF. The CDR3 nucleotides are TGTGCCAGCAGTGTGGGGAGGCAGGTTGAAAACATTCAGTACTTC.

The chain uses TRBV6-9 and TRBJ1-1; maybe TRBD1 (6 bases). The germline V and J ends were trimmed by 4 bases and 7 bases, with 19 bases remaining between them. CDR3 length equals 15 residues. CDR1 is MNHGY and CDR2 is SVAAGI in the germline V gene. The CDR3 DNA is TGTGCCAGCAGTTCACCCGTGGACAGCCCCTGTGAAGCTTTCTTT. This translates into CASSSPVDSPCEAFF.

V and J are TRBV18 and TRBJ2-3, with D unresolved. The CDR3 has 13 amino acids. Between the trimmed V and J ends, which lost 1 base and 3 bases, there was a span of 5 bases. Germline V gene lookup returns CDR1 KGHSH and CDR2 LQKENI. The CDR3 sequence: CASSPRETDTQYF. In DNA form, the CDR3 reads TGTGCCAGCTCACCACGCGAGACAGATACGCAGTATTTT.

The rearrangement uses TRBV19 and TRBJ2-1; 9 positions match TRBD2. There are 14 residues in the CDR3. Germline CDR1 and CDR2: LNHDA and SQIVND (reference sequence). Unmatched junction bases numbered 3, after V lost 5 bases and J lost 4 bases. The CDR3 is CASSRLAEYNEQFF. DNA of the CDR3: TGTGCCAGTAGTCGACTAGCGGAATACAATGAGCAGTTCTTC.

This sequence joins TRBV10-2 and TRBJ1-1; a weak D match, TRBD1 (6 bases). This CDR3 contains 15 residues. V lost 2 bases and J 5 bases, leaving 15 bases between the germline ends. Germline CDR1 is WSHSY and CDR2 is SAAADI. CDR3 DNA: TGCGCCAGCAGTGAGCATCAGGGGTTAGGTACTGAAGCTTTCTTT. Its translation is CASSEHQGLGTEAFF.

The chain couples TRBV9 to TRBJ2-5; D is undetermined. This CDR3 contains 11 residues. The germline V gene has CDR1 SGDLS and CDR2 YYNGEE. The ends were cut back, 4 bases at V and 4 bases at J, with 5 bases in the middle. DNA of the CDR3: TGTGCCAGCAGCTCAGGAGAGACCCAGTACTTC. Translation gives CASSSGETQYF.

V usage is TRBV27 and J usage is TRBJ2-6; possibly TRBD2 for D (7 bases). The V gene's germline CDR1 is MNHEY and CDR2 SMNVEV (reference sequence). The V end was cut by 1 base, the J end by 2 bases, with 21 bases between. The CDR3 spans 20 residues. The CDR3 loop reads CASSLLRGGRFRAGANVLTF. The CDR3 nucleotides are TGTGCCAGCAGTTTATTAAGGGGGGGACGCTTCAGGGCTGGGGCCAACGTCCTGACTTTC.

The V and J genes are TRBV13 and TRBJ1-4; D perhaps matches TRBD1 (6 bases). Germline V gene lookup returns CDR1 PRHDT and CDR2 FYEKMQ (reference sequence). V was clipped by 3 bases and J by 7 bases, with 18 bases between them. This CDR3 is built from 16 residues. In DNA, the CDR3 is TGTGCCAGCAGCTTCTTTCGGGGGGGCGCAAGTGAAAAACTGTTTTTT. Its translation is CASSFFRGGASEKLFF.

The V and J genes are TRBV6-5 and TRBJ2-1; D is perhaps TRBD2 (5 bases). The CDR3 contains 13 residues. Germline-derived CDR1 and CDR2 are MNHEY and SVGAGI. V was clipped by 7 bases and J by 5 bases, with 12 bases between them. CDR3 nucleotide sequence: TGTGCCAGCACCGGAACTAGTCACAATGAGCAGTTCTTC. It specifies CASTGTSHNEQFF.

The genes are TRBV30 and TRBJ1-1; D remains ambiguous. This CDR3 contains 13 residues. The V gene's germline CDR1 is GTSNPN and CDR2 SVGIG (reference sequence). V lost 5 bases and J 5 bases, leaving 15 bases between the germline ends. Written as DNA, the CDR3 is TGTGCCTGGGAAAATAAACAGCGGACTGAAGCTTTCTTT. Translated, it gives CAWENKQRTEAFF.

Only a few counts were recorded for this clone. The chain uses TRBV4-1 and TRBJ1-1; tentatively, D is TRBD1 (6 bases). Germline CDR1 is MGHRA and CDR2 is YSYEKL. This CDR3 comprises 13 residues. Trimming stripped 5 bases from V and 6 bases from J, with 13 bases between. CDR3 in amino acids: CASSSYRVPEAFF. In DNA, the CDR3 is TGCGCCAGCAGCTCATACAGGGTACCTGAAGCTTTCTTT.